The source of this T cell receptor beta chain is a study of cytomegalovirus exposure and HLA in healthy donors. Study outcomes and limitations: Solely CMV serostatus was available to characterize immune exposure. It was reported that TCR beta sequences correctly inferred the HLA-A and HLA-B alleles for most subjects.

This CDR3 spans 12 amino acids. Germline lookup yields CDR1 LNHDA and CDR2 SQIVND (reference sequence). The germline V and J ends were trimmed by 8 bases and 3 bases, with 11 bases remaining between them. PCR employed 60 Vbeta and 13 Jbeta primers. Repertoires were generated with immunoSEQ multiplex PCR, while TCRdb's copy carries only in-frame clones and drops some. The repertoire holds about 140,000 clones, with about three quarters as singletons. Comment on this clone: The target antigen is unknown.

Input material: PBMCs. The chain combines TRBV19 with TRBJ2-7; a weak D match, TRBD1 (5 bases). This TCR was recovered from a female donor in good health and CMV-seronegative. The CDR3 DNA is TGTGCCAGTGGGGCAAAGGGCTACGAGCAGTACTTC. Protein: CASGAKGYEQYF.